The 21 T cell receptor beta chains in this list originate from one sample, sequenced in a study of T cell repertoires in cytomegalovirus infection. These receptors' antigens are unknown. TCRdb re-analysed the reads in MiXCR, keeping a single row per CDR3 protein. Of some 200,000 distinct CDR3 sequences in the sample, around 35% were seen once. This sample comprised CD8+ T cells from cultured PBMCs, obtained from culture after CMV antigen stimulation. These receptors all stem from a human donor in good health (CMV status not recorded). Some clones in this sample may be carry-over from other donors' samples.

V and J are TRBV27 and TRBJ2-3; TRBD2 agrees at 13 bases. Germline V CDR1 and CDR2: MNHEY, SMNVEV (reference sequence). The CDR3 has 20 amino acids. With V trimmed by 3 bases and J by 4 bases, 16 bases remained unmatched. The CDR3 region has the DNA TGTGCCAGCAGTTTGCCCCCTGGACTAGCGGGAGAAGTGGGAGCAGATACGCAGTATTTT. Translation gives CASSLPPGLAGEVGADTQYF.

This clonotype was detected a few times. This clone may be a read error of a much larger clone one base away. The chain uses TRBV20-1 and TRBJ1-6; D perhaps matches TRBD1 (5 bases). CDR1 is DFQATT, CDR2 SNEGSKA, per germline (reference sequence). This CDR3 has 17 residues. CDR3 sequence reads: CSARFRRVSSYNSPPHF. CDR3 nucleotides: TGCAGTGCTAGGTTTCGCAGGGTGAGCTCCTATAATTCACCCCCCCACTTT.

The chain employs TRBV20-1 and TRBJ1-1; no reliable D call. Looked up from germline, CDR1 is DFQATT and CDR2 is SNEGSKA (reference sequence). V was pared by 7 bases and J by 1 base, with 10 bases between. CDR3 length equals 12 residues. CDR3 nucleotides: TGCAGTGTTAGGTGGGGGAACACTGAAGCTTTCTTT. Its protein is CSVRWGNTEAFF.

The rearrangement uses TRBV7-6 and TRBJ1-1; D perhaps matches TRBD1 (5 bases). This CDR3 is 16 amino acids long. Germline V gene sequence: CDR1 SGHVS, CDR2 FNYEAQ. Deletions cut 5 bases from V and 4 bases from J, with 20 bases between. This CDR3 is CASSTRGGGGGTEAFF. DNA for the CDR3: TGTGCCAGCAGCACCCGAGGCGGGGGAGGTGGCACTGAAGCTTTCTTT.

This clonotype turned up a few times. In DNA form, the CDR3 reads TGTGCTACCGGGGTTGGCACTGAAGCTTTCTTT. Translating it yields CATGVGTEAFF. The chain recombines TRBV14 with TRBJ1-1; D not certain. This CDR3 spans 11 amino acids. The germline V gene encodes CDR1 SGHDN and CDR2 FVKESK.

This chain connects TRBV6-6 to TRBJ2-7; 11 bases align to TRBD2. V lost 2 bases to trimming and J lost 2 bases; unmatched junction nucleotides: 5. The germline gives CDR1 MNHNY, CDR2 SVGAGI (reference sequence). The CDR3 runs to 16 residues. DNA of the CDR3: TGTGCCAGCAGTTACGCTAGCGGGAGGCTAACCTACGAGCAGTACTTC. Its translation is CASSYASGRLTYEQYF.

For the CDR3, the DNA is TGTGCCAGCAGTCGCTCCCAGGGTGACAGGCGACTGCTCCAAGAGACCCAGTACTTC. Amino acids: CASSRSQGDRRLLQETQYF. The J gene is TRBJ2-5, the V gene TRBV28; a weak D match, TRBD1 (6 bases). The V end was cut by 5 bases, the J end by 1 base, with 26 bases between. Germline CDR1 MDHEN, CDR2 SYDVKM. The CDR3 loop spans 19 amino acids.

The chain links TRBV27 to TRBJ1-1, with D maybe TRBD1 (6 bases). Trimming took 6 bases from V and 11 from J, leaving 16 bases between them. There are 12 residues in the CDR3. CDR1 MNHEY and CDR2 SMNVEV come from the germline V gene (reference sequence). The CDR3 bases are TGTGCCAGCAGCCCCGGGGGCGGGCAGGCTTTCTTT. Translating it yields CASSPGGGQAFF.

The chain couples TRBV29-1 to TRBJ2-3; a possible D gene is TRBD1 (6 bases). V lost 7 bases and J lost 3, with 14 bases in between. The CDR3 totals 13 residues. Germline V gene sequence: CDR1 SQVTM, CDR2 ANQGSEA. This chain's CDR3 is CSASTGTTDTQYF. CDR3 in DNA: TGCAGCGCCTCGACAGGAACTACAGATACGCAGTATTTT.

The chain couples TRBV7-9 to TRBJ1-2; D might be TRBD1 (5 bases). CDR1 SEHNR and CDR2 FQNEAQ come from the germline V gene (reference sequence). CDR3 length: 14 amino acids. With 5 bases removed from V and 4 bases from J, the gap between germline ends came to 14 bases. CDR3 region: CASSGRLTVYGYTF. CDR3 in DNA: TGTGCCAGCAGCGGTCGTTTGACAGTCTATGGCTACACCTTC.

The V and J genes are TRBV9 and TRBJ2-7; unclear D gene. Germline-derived CDR1 and CDR2 are SGDLS and YYNGEE. There are 12 residues in the CDR3. V dropped 4 bases and J dropped 3 bases, with 8 bases sitting between them. In nucleotides, the CDR3 is TGTGCCAGCAGCTCCTCCGACTACGAGCAGTACTTC. Translating gives CASSSSDYEQYF.

The chain recombines TRBV27 with TRBJ1-2, with unresolved D. V was shortened by 5 bases and J by 5 bases, with 18 bases between the two germline ends. The CDR3 has 15 residues. Germline CDR1 reads MNHEY; CDR2 reads SMNVEV (reference sequence). DNA of the CDR3: TGTGCCAGCAGTCCCTCGGCCCATCCATGGTATGGCTACACCTTC. Protein: CASSPSAHPWYGYTF.

The chain has TRBV7-6 and TRBJ2-7; a weak D match, TRBD2 (5 bases). CDR3 length: 15 amino acids. Germline assignment: CDR1 SGHVS and CDR2 FNYEAQ. V was trimmed by 6 bases and J by 2 bases, leaving 17 bases between them. This CDR3 reads CASSSGVQLAYEQYF. CDR3 bases: TGTGCCAGCAGTTCCGGGGTTCAACTAGCCTACGAGCAGTACTTC.

This clonotype was picked up a small number of times. The chain couples TRBV7-3 to TRBJ2-7; 7 positions agree with TRBD2. Trimming at V came to 2 bases and at J to 4 bases, leaving 8 bases not matched to a gene. This CDR3 has 15 amino acids. Germline CDR1 and CDR2: SGHTA and FQGTGA. DNA of the CDR3: TGTGCCAGCAGCTTACACCCTAGCGGAAGATACGAGCAGTACTTC. Translated: CASSLHPSGRYEQYF.

The gene calls are TRBV12-3 or TRBV12-4 and TRBJ1-5; 7 positions agree with TRBD1. The trim removed 5 bases at V and 1 base at J, leaving 11 bases unmatched. The CDR3 spans 17 residues. CDR3 DNA: TGTGCCAGCAGTCCCCGGGACAGCGTGAGGAGCAATCAGCCCCAGCATTTT. It specifies CASSPRDSVRSNQPQHF.

V gene TRBV27 combines with J gene TRBJ2-1; tentatively, D is TRBD1 (6 bases). V lost 7 bases to trimming and J lost 2 bases, with 15 bases between them. The CDR3 consists of 15 residues. Germline assignment: CDR1 MNHEY and CDR2 SMNVEV (reference sequence). This CDR3 is CASTKDRSPYNEQFF. CDR3 sequence (DNA): TGTGCCAGCACCAAAGACAGGAGCCCCTACAATGAGCAGTTCTTC.

This clonotype was recorded a few times. The CDR3 loop is CASSLDGTGLNNEQFF. CDR3 bases: TGTGCCAGCAGCTTGGATGGGACAGGCTTGAACAATGAGCAGTTCTTC. The chain uses TRBV5-4 and TRBJ2-1, with 8 bases fitting TRBD1. The CDR3 extends over 16 amino acids. Trimming removed 0 bases from V and 5 bases from J; junction bases left unmatched: 7. Germline CDR1 is SGHNT and CDR2 is YYREEE (reference sequence).

This clonotype has just one count. The genes are TRBV29-1 and TRBJ2-7; 7 nucleotides match TRBD1. The CDR3 sequence is 13 residues long. Germline V lookup: CDR1 SQVTM, CDR2 ANQGSEA. With V trimmed by 2 bases and J by 3 bases, 4 bases remained unmatched. The CDR3 region has the DNA TGCAGCGTTGAATGGTCAGGGGGCTACGAGCAGTACTTC. Translated, it gives CSVEWSGGYEQYF.

This clonotype was observed a few times. V usage is TRBV27 and J usage is TRBJ2-3; the match to TRBD1 covers 11 bases. J was trimmed by 6 bases and V by 3 bases; bases with no gene match: 11. The CDR3 loop spans 17 amino acids. Germline-derived CDR1 and CDR2 are MNHEY and SMNVEV (reference sequence). The CDR3 DNA follows: TGTGCCAGCAGTTTTAGTGCAGGGGACAGGGGGAAGGATACGCAGTATTTT. It is translated as CASSFSAGDRGKDTQYF.

The rearrangement links TRBV10-3 to TRBJ1-5; D not resolved. Germline V gives CDR1 ENHRY, CDR2 SYGVKD. The CDR3 totals 13 residues. The V end lost 6 bases, the J end lost 5 bases, and 11 bases lay between the germline ends. In DNA, the CDR3 is TGTGCCATCAGCCGACAACCGGATCAGCCCCAGCATTTT. This codes for CAISRQPDQPQHF.

This rearrangement joins TRBV15 to TRBJ2-1; 9 nucleotides line up with TRBD2. Germline lookup yields CDR1 LNHNV and CDR2 YYDKDF (reference sequence). The CDR3 totals 17 residues. The trim removed 5 bases at V and 7 bases at J, leaving 15 bases unmatched. CDR3 DNA: TGTGCCACCAGCGGGACCGGGGGGCGGGAGGGCCGGAATGAGCAGTTCTTC. It encodes CATSGTGGREGRNEQFF. The whole variable domain, remainder taken from reference TRBV15 and TRBJ2-1, is DAMVIQNPRYQVTQFGKPVTLSCSQTLNHNVMYWYQQKSSQAPKLLFHYYDKDFNNEADTPDNFQSRRPNTSFCFLDIRSPGLGDTAMYLCATSGTGGREGRNEQFFGPGTRLTVL.